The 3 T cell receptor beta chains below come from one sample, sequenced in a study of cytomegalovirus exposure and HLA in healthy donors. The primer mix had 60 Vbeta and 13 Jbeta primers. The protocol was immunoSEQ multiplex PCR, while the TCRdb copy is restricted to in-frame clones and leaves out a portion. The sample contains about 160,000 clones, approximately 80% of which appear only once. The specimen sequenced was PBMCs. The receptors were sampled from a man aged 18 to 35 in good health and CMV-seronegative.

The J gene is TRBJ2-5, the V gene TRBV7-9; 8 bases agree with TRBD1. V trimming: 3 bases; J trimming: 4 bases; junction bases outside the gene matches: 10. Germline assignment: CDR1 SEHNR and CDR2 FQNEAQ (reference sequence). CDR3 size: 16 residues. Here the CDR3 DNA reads TGTGCCAGCAGCTTGTGGACAGGGAGAATTGGAGAGACCCAGTACTTC. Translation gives CASSLWTGRIGETQYF.

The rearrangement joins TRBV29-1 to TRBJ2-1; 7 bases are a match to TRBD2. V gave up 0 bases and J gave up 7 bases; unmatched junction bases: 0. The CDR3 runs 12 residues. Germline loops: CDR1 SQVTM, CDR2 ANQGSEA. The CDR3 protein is CSVEEGGNEQFF. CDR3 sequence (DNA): TGCAGCGTTGAAGAGGGGGGGAATGAGCAGTTCTTC.

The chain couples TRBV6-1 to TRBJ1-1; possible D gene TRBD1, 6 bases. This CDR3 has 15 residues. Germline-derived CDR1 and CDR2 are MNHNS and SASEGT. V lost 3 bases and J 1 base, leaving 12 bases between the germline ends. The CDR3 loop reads CASSDLGGGNTEAFF. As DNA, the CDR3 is TGTGCCAGCAGTGATTTGGGAGGGGGGAACACTGAAGCTTTCTTT.